This paragraph covers one T cell receptor beta chain sequence. Its matching antigen is unknown. This PCR relied on a set of 60 Vbeta primers and 13 Jbeta primers. Clones were read by immunoSEQ multiplex PCR, and TCRdb kept only the in-frame ones, dropping some. The sample records a few hundred thousand clones, roughly 91% being singletons. This sample is drawn from a study of cytomegalovirus exposure and HLA in healthy donors. Study outcomes and limitations: Immune exposure information comprised only CMV serostatus.

This CDR3 is 15 amino acids long. Germline V CDR1 and CDR2: SGHKS, YYEKEE (reference sequence). V gave up 7 bases and J gave up 8 bases; unmatched junction bases: 17. The specimen sequenced was PBMCs. V usage is TRBV5-5 and J usage is TRBJ1-2; 7 bases are shared with TRBD1. The clonotype comes from a woman under 30 in good health and CMV-seronegative. CDR3 region: CASQKQGSYEIGYTF. For the CDR3, the DNA is TGTGCCAGCCAAAAACAGGGGTCGTACGAGATCGGCTACACCTTC. The full variable domain, completed using reference TRBV5-5 and TRBJ1-2, is DAGVTQSPTHLIKTRGQQVTLRCSPISGHKSVSWYQQVLGQGPQFIFQYYEKEERGRGNFPDRFSARQFPNYSSELNVNALLLGDSALYLCASQKQGSYEIGYTFGSGTRLTVV.